Below are 24 T cell receptor beta chains sequenced from a single sample in a study of T cell responses to AZD1222 COVID-19 vaccine. Libraries were prepared by immunoSEQ multiplex PCR; TCRdb keeps only in-frame clonotypes and omits some of them. The sample holds roughly 150,000 clones, almost 90% seen once. The sample in question was peripheral blood, obtained on day 0 of AZD1222 vaccination. The receptor source for this set is an adult in good health.

The rearrangement joins TRBV4-1 to TRBJ2-7; D unresolved. The CDR3 consists of 16 residues. The germline V gene has CDR1 MGHRA and CDR2 YSYEKL. Trimming took off 2 bases at V and 2 bases at J, with 16 bases between the two ends. The DNA of the CDR3 is TGCGCCAGCAGCCAAAGGGTTATTGGCGGCACCTACGAGCAGTACTTC. Translating it yields CASSQRVIGGTYEQYF.

The V gene is TRBV29-1, the J gene TRBJ1-2, with D maybe TRBD1 (5 bases). The ends were cut back, 4 bases at V and 10 bases at J, with 10 bases in the middle. This CDR3 has 10 amino acids. Germline V gives CDR1 SQVTM, CDR2 ANQGSEA. CDR3 nucleotides: TGCAGCGTTGGGGGACGTGACTACACCTTC. The encoded protein is CSVGGRDYTF.

This sequence joins TRBV7-2 and TRBJ2-7, with 8 bases matching TRBD2. The V gene end was trimmed by 5 bases and the J gene end by 0 bases; junction bases not matched to a gene: 3. The CDR3 consists of 14 residues. From germline, CDR1 is SGHTA and CDR2 FQGNSA. The CDR3 nucleotides read TGTGCCAGCAGCCCGAGCGGGAGCTCCTACGAGCAGTACTTC. Translated: CASSPSGSSYEQYF.

The gene calls are TRBV4-3 and TRBJ1-1, with a possible D match to TRBD1 (6 bases). Trimming shortened V by 0 bases and J by 8 bases, and 10 bases separated the two germline ends. The CDR3 is 13 residues long. Germline V lookup: CDR1 LGHNA, CDR2 YSLEER. The CDR3 nucleotides read TGCGCCAGCAGCCAAGATGACGGGACAGAAGCTTTCTTT. This sequence encodes CASSQDDGTEAFF.

This clone was detected only once. The chain is built from TRBV28 and TRBJ2-6; D may be TRBD1 or TRBD2 (5 bases each). Trimming took 1 base from V and 0 from J, leaving 10 bases between them. CDR3 length: 17 amino acids. In germline, CDR1 is MDHEN, CDR2 SYDVKM. The CDR3 DNA is TGTGCCAGCAGTTTATTCGGGGCCCTCTCTGGGGCCAACGTCCTGACTTTC. It yields the protein CASSLFGALSGANVLTF.

This chain links TRBV5-1 with TRBJ1-1; TRBD1 agrees at 9 bases. Germline lookup yields CDR1 SGHRS and CDR2 YFSETQ. With 0 bases clipped from V and 10 bases from J, the junction kept 4 bases outside the gene matches. This CDR3 is built from 13 residues. CDR3 region: CASSLEGQGGAFF. For the CDR3, the DNA is TGCGCCAGCAGCTTGGAGGGACAGGGAGGAGCTTTCTTT. Filled out from reference TRBV5-1 and TRBJ1-1, the complete variable domain reads KAGVTQTPRYLIKTRGQQVTLSCSPISGHRSVSWYQQTPGQGLQFLFEYFSETQRNKGNFPGRFSGRQFSNSRSEMNVSTLELGDSALYLCASSLEGQGGAFFGQGTRLTVV.

A few counts support this clone. This chain connects TRBV6-2 or TRBV6-3 to TRBJ1-1; maybe TRBD1 (6 bases). This CDR3 contains 15 residues. Trimming removed 0 bases from V and 5 bases from J, with 13 bases in between. The V gene's germline CDR1 is MNHEY and CDR2 SVGEGT. The CDR3 DNA sequence: TGTGCCAGCAGTTACTCTTGGGGGGCAGGGACTGAAGCTTTCTTT. Protein product: CASSYSWGAGTEAFF.

This sequence joins TRBV9 and TRBJ2-1, with D possibly TRBD2 on 6 matching bases. The CDR3 totals 14 residues. CDR1 and CDR2 (germline): SGDLS, YYNGEE. The ends were cut back, 0 bases at V and 4 bases at J, with 8 bases in the middle. The CDR3, as DNA: TGTGCCAGCAGCGTAGGGAGCGGGTACAATGAGCAGTTCTTC. Translated, it gives CASSVGSGYNEQFF.

This clone was picked up one time. The chain joins TRBV29-1 to TRBJ1-1; D gene ambiguous. The germline CDR1 and CDR2 sequences are SQVTM and ANQGSEA. CDR3 size: 13 residues. V was clipped by 5 bases and J by 10 bases, with 20 bases between them. CDR3 protein: CSVRRGSALGAFF. CDR3 in DNA: TGCAGCGTTCGGCGAGGGAGCGCACTGGGAGCTTTCTTT.

The V call is TRBV10-3, the J call TRBJ2-3; D possibly corresponds to TRBD2 (6 bases). From germline, CDR1 is ENHRY and CDR2 SYGVKD. The V end lost 8 bases, the J end lost 6 bases, and 15 bases lay between the germline ends. The CDR3 is 13 amino acids. The CDR3 DNA follows: TGTGCCATCCGGGAAGGCGGGGCTGATACGCAGTATTTT. It specifies CAIREGGADTQYF.

This chain uses TRBV5-1 with TRBJ1-2; D remains unclear. CDR1 and CDR2 (germline): SGHRS, YFSETQ. V was shortened by 0 bases and J by 7 bases, with 10 bases between the two germline ends. The CDR3 consists of 13 residues. The DNA of the CDR3 is TGCGCCAGCAGCTTGGAACCGGAGGCTGGCTACACCTTC. This gives the protein CASSLEPEAGYTF.

The chain recombines TRBV21-1 with TRBJ1-2; the table's D gene call, TRBD1, was not cross checked with the DNA. TRBV21-1 is termed a pseudogene. CDR3 size: 14 residues. CDR3 amino acids: CASSKGTAFYGYTF. For the CDR3, the DNA is TGTGCCAGCAGCAAAGGGACAGCTTTCTATGGCTACACCTTC.

The genes are TRBV28 and TRBJ1-2, with a tentative D call TRBD1 (6 bases). V lost 6 bases to trimming and J lost 0 bases, with 17 bases between them. The germline CDR1 and CDR2 sequences are MDHEN and SYDVKM. This CDR3 has 16 residues. The CDR3 sequence is CASRRVRGGSNYGYTF. CDR3 DNA: TGTGCCAGCAGGCGGGTGAGGGGGGGATCTAACTATGGCTACACCTTC.

This rearrangement joins TRBV4-3 to TRBJ2-5, with 9 bases fitting TRBD2. Losses at the gene ends were 4 bases for V and 5 bases for J; bases not matched to a gene: 5. Per the germline V gene, CDR1 is LGHNA and CDR2 is YSLEER. The CDR3 runs to 14 residues. CDR3 coding DNA: TGCGCCAGCAGCCCTAGCGGGAATTGGGAGACCCAGTACTTC. It is translated as CASSPSGNWETQYF.

V gene TRBV4-3 combines with J gene TRBJ1-3; 7 bases match TRBD1. Germline V gives CDR1 LGHNA, CDR2 YSLEER. This CDR3 contains 15 residues. Trimming at V came to 0 bases and at J to 4 bases, leaving 3 bases not matched to a gene. The CDR3 nucleotides read TGCGCCAGCAGCCAAGAAGGGGGCTCCGGAAACACCATATATTTT. Translation: CASSQEGGSGNTIYF.

The rearrangement joins TRBV19 to TRBJ2-1; TRBD2 matches at 8 bases. V gave up 5 bases and J gave up 7 bases; unmatched junction bases: 10. Germline CDR1 is LNHDA and CDR2 is SQIVND (reference sequence). This CDR3 is built from 15 residues. The chain's CDR3 is CASSPSGGPFNEQFF. The CDR3 region has the DNA TGTGCCAGTAGTCCTTCGGGAGGGCCTTTTAATGAGCAGTTCTTC.

The chain couples TRBV2 to TRBJ2-7; TRBD1 or TRBD2 may be the D gene (5 bases each). The CDR3 has 14 residues. Trimming cost V 6 bases and J 2 bases, with 14 bases left between them. The germline CDR1 and CDR2 sequences are SNHLY and FYNNEI. CDR3 amino acids: CASSAGTDAYEQYF. The CDR3 DNA is TGTGCCAGCAGCGCCGGGACCGACGCCTACGAGCAGTACTTC.

CDR3 protein: CSVLRRGSNTEAFF. The CDR3 bases are TGCAGCGTTTTGCGTCGGGGGTCGAACACTGAAGCTTTCTTT. The V gene is TRBV29-1, the J gene TRBJ1-1, with D possibly matching TRBD1 (5 bases). The CDR3 consists of 14 residues. V was clipped by 5 bases and J by 1 base, with 14 bases between them. Germline CDR1 reads SQVTM; CDR2 reads ANQGSEA.

This rearrangement joins TRBV18 to TRBJ2-1; D is uncertain. Germline lookup yields CDR1 KGHSH and CDR2 LQKENI. V lost 0 bases and J 0 bases, leaving 9 bases between the germline ends. This CDR3 region has 16 residues. DNA for the CDR3: TGTGCCAGCTCACCACCAGGAGCAGGCTCCTACAATGAGCAGTTCTTC. Translating it yields CASSPPGAGSYNEQFF.

The V and J genes are TRBV25-1 and TRBJ1-5; possible D gene TRBD1, 6 bases. The germline V gene encodes CDR1 MGHDK and CDR2 SYGVNS. Deletions cut 3 bases from V and 6 bases from J, with 15 bases between. CDR3 length: 15 amino acids. The DNA of the CDR3 is TGTGCCAGCAGTGATGGGGGGCAGCCAGCTCAGCCCCAGCATTTT. Its translation is CASSDGGQPAQPQHF.

This clone has just one count. This chain joins TRBV18 and TRBJ2-3, with 8 nucleotides matching TRBD1. Trimming took 3 bases from V and 2 from J; bases not matched to a gene: 1. The CDR3 totals 14 residues. The germline CDR1 and CDR2 sequences are KGHSH and LQKENI. The CDR3 sequence is CASSPTGVTDTQYF. CDR3 DNA sequence: TGTGCCAGCTCACCGACAGGGGTCACAGATACGCAGTATTTT.

The gene calls are TRBV9 and TRBJ2-1; 9 nucleotides agree with TRBD1. Germline-derived CDR1 and CDR2 are SGDLS and YYNGEE. The CDR3 spans 17 residues. Trimming took 0 bases from V and 3 from J; bases not matched to a gene: 7. The CDR3 region has the DNA TGTGCCAGCAGCGTAGAAGGGGACAGGGTATACTACAATGAGCAGTTCTTC. It specifies CASSVEGDRVYYNEQFF.

V usage is TRBV7-9 and J usage is TRBJ1-1, with D possibly TRBD1 on 6 matching bases. The CDR3 loop spans 12 amino acids. V was trimmed by 7 bases and J by 8 bases, leaving 14 bases between them. Germline V lookup: CDR1 SEHNR, CDR2 FQNEAQ (reference sequence). The CDR3 nucleotides read TGTGCCAGCACCCAACTGGGGGGCGAAGCTTTCTTT. Protein product: CASTQLGGEAFF.

The chain employs TRBV20-1 and TRBJ2-3; D not certain. The CDR3 consists of 14 residues. Per germline, CDR1 DFQATT and CDR2 SNEGSKA (reference sequence). The V and J ends lost 6 bases and 2 bases respectively, with 15 bases between them. The CDR3 region has the DNA TGCAGTGCAAGTCCCGGGTCCGACACAGATACGCAGTATTTT. This codes for CSASPGSDTDTQYF.